Listed here are 25 T cell receptor beta chains from one sample, sequenced in a study of blood T cells in healthy people across ages. The second PCR ran roughly 7 to 12 cycles with a sample-barcoded 5' primer and J-beta primers. One entry per CDR3 protein, called by TCRdb with MiXCR from the 5' RACE reads. The sample includes approximately 730,000 distinct CDR3 sequences, 53% seen only once; the top ten take under 50%. Sample: blood. These receptors all stem from a man older than 75 in good health.

Note on this clonotype: One junction end does not reproduce the germline sequence, and a read error may be involved. The chain joins TRBV9 to TRBJ2-3, with D maybe TRBD2 (7 bases). There are 16 residues in the CDR3. CDR1 is SGDLS and CDR2 is YYNGEE in the germline V gene. The CDR3 DNA reads as TGTGTCAGCAGCGTAGGGGGGGGGAGGAGCACAGATACGCAGTATTTT. It codes for CVSSVGGGRSTDTQYF.

The gene calls are TRBV21-1 and TRBJ2-4; the table's D gene call, TRBD1, was not cross checked with the DNA. The end of the DNA fits TRBJ2-5 better, so the J call may be wrong. TRBV21-1 is designated a pseudogene. This CDR3 region has 15 residues. In DNA, the CDR3 is TGTGCCAGCAACCGATGGACAGGGGGCTGGGAGACCCAGTACTTC. This gives the protein CASNRWTGGWETQYF.

The CDR3 here is CASSRLEKDNQPQHF. The CDR3 DNA reads as TGTGCCAGCAGTCGCTTGGAGAAGGACAATCAGCCCCAGCATTTT. This chain uses TRBV2 with TRBJ1-5; D not resolved. V lost 5 bases and J 3 bases, leaving 14 bases between the germline ends. This CDR3 is built from 15 residues. Germline V lookup: CDR1 SNHLY, CDR2 FYNNEI.

The chain carries TRBV3-1 and TRBJ1-2; D might be TRBD1 (6 bases). V was trimmed by 6 bases and J by 4 bases, leaving 15 bases between them. The CDR3 runs to 14 residues. From germline, CDR1 is LGHDT and CDR2 YNNKEL (reference sequence). CDR3 sequence (DNA): TGTGCCAGCAGAAACCAGGGGTCGACCTATGGCTACACCTTC. This encodes CASRNQGSTYGYTF.

The rearrangement uses TRBV7-3 and TRBJ1-2, with D hard to call. Trimming stripped 4 bases from V and 5 bases from J, with 11 bases between. The germline V gene has CDR1 SGHTA and CDR2 FQGTGA. CDR3 size: 13 residues. The CDR3 loop is CASSSSGDYGYTF. CDR3 coding DNA: TGTGCCAGCAGCTCAAGTGGGGATTATGGCTACACCTTC.

The J gene is TRBJ2-1, the V gene TRBV4-2; D uncertain. V lost 0 bases to trimming and J lost 9 bases, with 12 bases between them. CDR1 is LGHNA and CDR2 is YNFKEQ in the germline V gene. This CDR3 contains 14 residues. The CDR3 loop reads CASSQEAEPGEQFF. CDR3 bases: TGTGCCAGCAGCCAAGAGGCGGAGCCCGGTGAGCAGTTCTTC.

The table lists this clonotype with many counts. The chain uses TRBV27 and TRBJ1-1; no firm D call. CDR3 length: 13 residues. V was trimmed by 3 bases and J by 2 bases, leaving 7 bases between them. The germline V gene encodes CDR1 MNHEY and CDR2 SMNVEV (reference sequence). CDR3 sequence (DNA): TGTGCCAGCAGTTTCTCACCTAACACTGAAGCTTTCTTT. Translation gives CASSFSPNTEAFF.

The rearrangement links TRBV6-2 or TRBV6-3 to TRBJ2-1; D gene unclear. Trimming removed 2 bases at V and 10 bases at J, with 15 bases between. Germline lookup yields CDR1 MNHEY and CDR2 SVGEGT. CDR3 size: 14 residues. CDR3 sequence reads: CASSYGPIEDEQFF. The DNA for the CDR3 is TGTGCCAGCAGTTACGGTCCAATAGAGGACGAGCAGTTCTTC.

The rearrangement joins TRBV5-1 to TRBJ2-5; 9 bases are a match to TRBD1. Losses at the gene ends were 4 bases for V and 2 bases for J; bases not matched to a gene: 9. CDR1 is SGHRS, CDR2 YFSETQ, per germline. There are 16 residues in the CDR3. DNA of the CDR3: TGCGCCAGCAGCCCAGGGACAGGGACAGAACAAGAGACCCAGTACTTC. It specifies CASSPGTGTEQETQYF.

This clonotype was recorded at least ten times. The J gene is TRBJ2-5, the V gene TRBV20-1; 11 nucleotides line up with TRBD2. This CDR3 is built from 15 residues. The germline CDR1 and CDR2 sequences are DFQATT and SNEGSKA (reference sequence). This chain's CDR3 is CRADLAGGLQETQYF. The CDR3 nucleotides read TGCAGGGCGGATCTAGCGGGAGGCCTCCAAGAGACCCAGTACTTC.

This clonotype was recorded at least ten times. The rearrangement uses TRBV12-3 or TRBV12-4 and TRBJ2-6; the match to TRBD1 covers 8 bases. The ends lost 8 bases at V and 2 bases at J; junction bases unmatched: 5. The CDR3 spans 15 residues. CDR3 residues: CASGKQGAGANVLTF. CDR3 DNA sequence: TGTGCCAGCGGAAAACAGGGGGCTGGGGCCAACGTCCTGACTTTC.

The chain employs TRBV28 and TRBJ1-1; 7 bases match TRBD1. V was clipped by 6 bases and J by 1 base; unmatched bases: 5. The CDR3 runs to 14 residues. The germline V gene has CDR1 MDHEN and CDR2 SYDVKM. In DNA form, the CDR3 reads TGTGCCAGCAGAGAGACAGGGTGGAACACTGAAGCTTTCTTT. This codes for CASRETGWNTEAFF.

This clonotype was seen a few times. The V gene is TRBV7-2, the J gene TRBJ2-7; 8 bases are shared with TRBD1. The CDR3 runs 15 residues. Germline trimming cut 5 bases from V and 0 bases from J; bases unmatched to any gene: 6. Germline CDR1 is SGHTA and CDR2 is FQGNSA. The CDR3 DNA reads TGTGCCAGCAGCCCGGGACAGGCCTACTCCTACGAGCAGTACTTC. This gives the protein CASSPGQAYSYEQYF.

This chain connects TRBV5-1 to TRBJ2-2; 9 positions agree with TRBD1. V shed 4 bases, J shed 3 bases, and the junction held 4 bases outside the gene matches. The germline V gene encodes CDR1 SGHRS and CDR2 YFSETQ. The CDR3 contains 15 residues. The CDR3 DNA follows: TGCGCCAGCAGCCCCGGACAGGGGTACACCGGGGAGCTGTTTTTT. This translates into CASSPGQGYTGELFF.

The rearrangement joins TRBV5-1 to TRBJ2-2; D not certain. Trimming removed 4 bases from V and 5 bases from J, with 15 bases in between. Germline V gene sequence: CDR1 SGHRS, CDR2 YFSETQ. CDR3 size: 15 residues. The CDR3 sequence is CASSEERLRTGELFF. CDR3 sequence (DNA): TGCGCCAGCAGCGAGGAACGCCTCCGAACCGGGGAGCTGTTTTTT.

The chain uses TRBV10-3 and TRBJ2-7; D remains unclear. Per the germline V gene, CDR1 is ENHRY and CDR2 is SYGVKD. This CDR3 has 15 amino acids. V lost 0 bases and J 6 bases, leaving 15 bases between the germline ends. The chain's CDR3 is CAISESVPGGSEQYF. CDR3 nucleotide sequence: TGTGCCATCAGTGAGTCGGTTCCAGGTGGTAGCGAGCAGTACTTC.

This clonotype came up many times. The CDR3 nucleotides are TGCGCCAGCAGCCCAGGTAGCCTCGGCAACCAGCACAGATACGCGTATTTT. Translation: CASSPGSLGNQHRYAYF. This sequence joins TRBV4-1 and TRBJ2-3, with D hard to call. This CDR3 comprises 17 residues. CDR1 is MGHRA and CDR2 is YSYEKL in the germline V gene. Between the trimmed V and J ends, which lost 4 bases and 14 bases, there was a span of 31 bases.

The rearrangement links TRBV10-3 to TRBJ1-5, with a tentative D call TRBD1 (6 bases). The CDR3 is 14 residues long. V was pared by 0 bases and J by 4 bases, with 7 bases between. Germline assignment: CDR1 ENHRY and CDR2 SYGVKD. CDR3 loop: CAISESQGNQPQHF. Written as DNA, the CDR3 is TGTGCCATCAGTGAGTCGCAGGGGAATCAGCCCCAGCATTTT.

This chain joins TRBV6-1 and TRBJ1-2; 7 nucleotides agree with TRBD1. The CDR3 is 16 amino acids. Germline CDR1 MNHNS, CDR2 SASEGT. The V segment lost 8 bases and the J segment 1 base; nucleotides outside the gene matches: 13. DNA of the CDR3: TGTGCCAGCGAGAAACTACAGGGGTCCGATAACTATGGCTACACCTTC. Residues: CASEKLQGSDNYGYTF.

The chain couples TRBV20-1 to TRBJ2-3, with TRBD2 matching 9 bases. The CDR3 is made up of 15 amino acids. Losses at the gene ends were 1 base for V and 4 bases for J; bases not matched to a gene: 6. CDR1 and CDR2 from the germline V gene are DFQATT and SNEGSKA (reference sequence). CDR3 region: CSARGAGGPSDTQYF. The CDR3 DNA is TGCAGTGCTAGAGGGGCGGGAGGGCCTTCAGATACGCAGTATTTT.

This chain uses TRBV3-1 with TRBJ2-7; possibly TRBD2 for D (6 bases). The germline gives CDR1 LGHDT, CDR2 YNNKEL (reference sequence). The length of the CDR3 is 15 residues. V gave up 0 bases and J gave up 3 bases, with 12 bases separating them. CDR3 residues: CASSQDRGSVYEQYF. DNA of the CDR3: TGTGCCAGCAGCCAAGATCGGGGGTCGGTCTACGAGCAGTACTTC.

The chain uses TRBV5-1 and TRBJ2-1, with 8 bases that match TRBD1. The germline CDR1 and CDR2 sequences are SGHRS and YFSETQ. This CDR3 region has 16 residues. The J segment lost 3 bases and the V segment lost 4 bases, leaving 9 bases of the junction unmatched. The CDR3 region has the DNA TGCGCCAGCAGCACTGTTTCAGGGGGCAGCTACAATGAGCAGTTCTTC. This codes for CASSTVSGGSYNEQFF.

The rearrangement uses TRBV10-3 and TRBJ1-1; D is ambiguous. The CDR3 extends over 16 amino acids. Per the germline V gene, CDR1 is ENHRY and CDR2 is SYGVKD. Trimming took 3 bases from V and 0 from J, leaving 14 bases between them. CDR3 region: CAISEPPNRVNTEAFF. As DNA, the CDR3 is TGTGCCATCAGTGAACCCCCGAATAGGGTGAACACTGAAGCTTTCTTT.

This clonotype appeared a few times. J is TRBJ2-1 and V is TRBV4-1; D may correspond to TRBD1 or TRBD2 (5 bases each). In germline, CDR1 is MGHRA, CDR2 YSYEKL. The CDR3 has 13 amino acids. Trimming removed 4 bases at V and 10 bases at J, with 14 bases between. CDR3 sequence reads: CASSRLRGEEQFF. The CDR3 DNA reads TGCGCCAGCAGCCGCTTGAGGGGTGAGGAGCAGTTCTTC.

The V and J genes are TRBV5-1 and TRBJ2-3; D unresolved. CDR1 is SGHRS and CDR2 is YFSETQ in the germline V gene. Trimming pared 5 bases from V and 2 bases from J, leaving 9 bases between. This CDR3 comprises 13 residues. The CDR3 spells CASRAPITDTQYF. CDR3 nucleotides: TGCGCCAGCAGGGCTCCAATCACAGATACGCAGTATTTT.